The present entry profiles one T cell receptor (beta chain) with its context. Its antigen is currently unknown. The CDR3 loop spans 15 amino acids. Using immunoSEQ multiplex PCR, the repertoire was profiled, and TCRdb retains in-frame clones only, with some absent. This repertoire shows 25,000 to 35,000 clones, roughly nine tenths found once; its top ten account for around 7%. The source of the sample is a study of T cells in tuberculosis. Time point described: new active TB diagnosis, blood taken before or within 7 days of starting treatment. Findings of the study overall: The TCR-beta difference was not significant; alpha differences partly reflected length.

The rearrangement links TRBV21-1 to TRBJ1-5; TRBD1 was called by the table and not checked on the DNA. TRBV21-1 is deemed a pseudogene. The clonotype was recovered from an adult with tuberculosis. Some clones in this sample may be carry-over from other donors' samples. The material was PBMCs, obtained at tuberculosis diagnosis. The CDR3 here is CASSKPDMIRQPQHF. CDR3 coding DNA: TGTGCCAGCAGCAAACCCGACATGATTCGGCAGCCCCAGCATTTT.